These 30 T cell receptor beta chains came from one sample sequenced in a study of beta chain features in type 1 diabetes. Since all of the isolated RNA was reverse transcribed, expressed TCRB transcripts were what got sequenced. Clones were read by immunoSEQ multiplex PCR, and TCRdb kept only the in-frame ones, dropping some. The sample has under 950,000 clones, about a sixth seen once. Sequenced sample: naive CD4+ T cells from blood. The source is a woman younger than 35 in good health.

This rearrangement joins TRBV7-2 to TRBJ2-7; TRBD1 matches at 9 bases. V was pared by 1 base and J by 4 bases, with 5 bases of the junction left unmatched. Germline CDR1 SGHTA, CDR2 FQGNSA. This CDR3 region has 15 residues. The CDR3 bases are TGTGCCAGCAGCTTAGTCGGGACAGGGTGGTACGAGCAGTACTTC. This gives the protein CASSLVGTGWYEQYF.

In this sample, this clone turned up a few times. The chain couples TRBV7-9 to TRBJ2-7, with a tentative D call TRBD2 (6 bases). The V end was cut by 4 bases, the J end by 2 bases, with 9 bases between. The V gene's germline CDR1 is SEHNR and CDR2 FQNEAQ (reference sequence). There are 13 residues in the CDR3. The CDR3 protein is CASSSGGPYEQYF. The CDR3 DNA follows: TGTGCCAGCAGCTCCGGGGGACCCTACGAGCAGTACTTC. The variable domain in full, completed from reference TRBV7-9 and TRBJ2-7, reads DTGVSQNPRHKITKRGQNVTFRCDPISEHNRLYWYRQTLGQGPEFLTYFQNEAQLEKSRLLSDRFSAERPKGSFSTLEIQRTEQGDSAMYLCASSSGGPYEQYFGPGTRLTVT.

This clone was picked up a small number of times. J is TRBJ1-4 and V is TRBV18; a weak D match, TRBD1 (5 bases). The CDR3 is 14 residues long. Looked up from germline, CDR1 is KGHSH and CDR2 is LQKENI. Trimming cost V 6 bases and J 8 bases, with 16 bases left between them. The chain's CDR3 is CASSLNRDDEKLFF. CDR3 bases: TGTGCCAGCTCGCTTAACCGGGACGACGAAAAACTGTTTTTT.

This clone was counted a few times. The chain uses TRBV28 and TRBJ1-5; D is perhaps TRBD1 (5 bases). CDR1 and CDR2 (germline): MDHEN, SYDVKM. The CDR3 length is 16 residues. Trimming shortened V by 0 bases and J by 0 bases, and 9 bases separated the two germline ends. CDR3 coding DNA: TGTGCCAGCAGTTTATGGGTGGGGCATAGCAATCAGCCCCAGCATTTT. Its protein is CASSLWVGHSNQPQHF.

The V and J genes are TRBV6-4 and TRBJ2-1, with D possibly being TRBD1 or TRBD2 (5 bases each). V lost 6 bases to trimming and J lost 7 bases, with 19 bases between them. This CDR3 comprises 15 residues. CDR1 and CDR2 (germline): MRHNA, SNTAGT. Here the CDR3 reads CASSAHGTWGNEQFF. The DNA of the CDR3 is TGTGCCAGCAGCGCCCATGGGACCTGGGGAAATGAGCAGTTCTTC.

This clone has just a few counts. The rearrangement joins TRBV28 to TRBJ2-1, with D tentatively TRBD1 (6 bases). Germline values: CDR1 MDHEN, CDR2 SYDVKM. V was cut by 6 bases and J by 9 bases, with 15 bases left in between. This CDR3 spans 13 amino acids. The CDR3 is CASRGAILSEQFF. The CDR3 DNA reads as TGTGCCAGCAGGGGGGCCATCCTATCTGAGCAGTTCTTC.

For this clone: This CDR3 is also generated by other DNA sequences in the sample. The chain is built from TRBV7-9 and TRBJ2-7, with D perhaps TRBD2 (5 bases). The CDR3 spans 14 residues. V shed 6 bases and J shed 0 bases, with 12 bases lying between them. Germline CDR1 SEHNR, CDR2 FQNEAQ (reference sequence). The DNA of the CDR3 is TGTGCCAGCAGGGGTAGCGAAAGCTCCTACGAGCAGTACTTC. This gives the protein CASRGSESSYEQYF.

The chain combines TRBV5-1 with TRBJ2-2; maybe TRBD2 (5 bases). The V gene lost 7 bases and the J gene lost 0 bases, with 10 bases spanning the gap. This CDR3 has 14 amino acids. Germline lookup yields CDR1 SGHRS and CDR2 YFSETQ. CDR3 residues: CASSAGTNTGELFF. For the CDR3, the DNA is TGCGCCAGCTCGGCCGGGACGAACACCGGGGAGCTGTTTTTT.

The chain links TRBV4-2 to TRBJ2-5; TRBD1 agrees at 8 bases. Germline lookup yields CDR1 LGHNA and CDR2 YNFKEQ. This CDR3 comprises 15 residues. V shed 5 bases, J shed 2 bases, and the junction held 7 bases outside the gene matches. The CDR3 is CASSSATGAQETQYF. In DNA, the CDR3 is TGTGCCAGCAGCAGTGCGACAGGGGCGCAAGAGACCCAGTACTTC.

This clone was observed a few times. This chain joins TRBV2 and TRBJ1-1, with D perhaps matching TRBD1 (6 bases). This CDR3 is built from 13 residues. Trimming took 7 bases from V and 4 from J, leaving 13 bases between them. Germline V lookup: CDR1 SNHLY, CDR2 FYNNEI. CDR3 loop: CASIPGQITEAFF. CDR3 nucleotide sequence: TGTGCCAGCATCCCCGGACAGATCACTGAAGCTTTCTTT. Using reference TRBV2 and TRBJ1-1 for the parts outside the CDR3, the full variable domain is EPEVTQTPSHQVTQMGQEVILRCVPISNHLYFYWYRQILGQKVEFLVSFYNNEISEKSEIFDDQFSVERPDGSNFTLKIRSTKLEDSAMYFCASIPGQITEAFFGQGTRLTVV.

The gene calls are TRBV7-2 and TRBJ2-1; D unclear. The CDR3 loop spans 15 amino acids. Germline assignment: CDR1 SGHTA and CDR2 FQGNSA. V gave up 5 bases and J gave up 6 bases, with 17 bases separating them. The CDR3 is CASSPTYFHFNEQFF. As DNA, the CDR3 is TGTGCCAGCAGCCCGACATATTTCCACTTCAATGAGCAGTTCTTC.

Worth noting for this clone: The same CDR3 also results from other DNA sequences found in this sample. The CDR3 loop is CASSPGTSYGYTF. The CDR3, as DNA: TGCGCCAGCAGCCCGGGAACCTCCTATGGCTACACCTTC. J is TRBJ1-2 and V is TRBV5-1; D not resolved. V lost 4 bases and J lost 4, with 11 bases in between. The CDR3 length is 13 residues. Looked up from germline, CDR1 is SGHRS and CDR2 is YFSETQ.

This clone was found many times. The gene calls are TRBV4-3 and TRBJ2-4, with 11 nucleotides matching TRBD2. CDR1 is LGHNA and CDR2 is YSLEER in the germline V gene. There are 14 residues in the CDR3. After removal of 5 bases from V and 6 bases from J, the junction contained 3 bases not matched to a gene. CDR3 protein: CASSVGLAGNIQYF. CDR3 bases: TGCGCCAGCAGCGTCGGACTAGCGGGAAACATTCAGTACTTC.

This clone has more than one count but fewer than ten. This chain uses TRBV5-6 with TRBJ1-4; D is uncertain. The CDR3 spans 15 residues. Germline CDR1 SGHDT, CDR2 YYEEEE. Trimming shortened V by 1 base and J by 7 bases, and 14 bases separated the two germline ends. The CDR3 DNA is TGTGCCAGCAGCTTGAGTCCAGGTCGGGGTGAAAAACTGTTTTTT. Protein sequence: CASSLSPGRGEKLFF. Drawing the rest from reference TRBV5-6 and TRBJ1-4, the complete variable domain is DAGVTQSPTHLIKTRGQQVTLRCSPKSGHDTVSWYQQALGQGPQFIFQYYEEEERQRGNFPDRFSGHQFPNYSSELNVNALLLGDSALYLCASSLSPGRGEKLFFGSGTQLSVL.

This clone was picked up a small number of times. This chain uses TRBV19 with TRBJ2-1; D remains unclear. V was trimmed by 3 bases and J by 5 bases, leaving 2 bases between them. This CDR3 is built from 11 residues. Germline V gene data show CDR1 as LNHDA and CDR2 as SQIVND (reference sequence). The CDR3 bases are TGTGCCAGTAGTATGGACAATGAGCAGTTCTTC. Translating gives CASSMDNEQFF.

This clone was recorded a few times. This chain connects TRBV11-2 to TRBJ2-7, with TRBD2 matching 11 bases. The CDR3 is 15 amino acids. J gave up 0 bases and V 4 bases, and 2 bases lay outside the gene matches. CDR1 is SGHAT and CDR2 is FQNNGV in the germline V gene. The CDR3 sequence: CASSSSGRSSYEQYF. DNA for the CDR3: TGTGCCAGCAGCTCTAGCGGGAGGAGCTCCTACGAGCAGTACTTC.

V is TRBV7-9 and J is TRBJ1-4, with unresolved D. The length of the CDR3 is 14 residues. Trimming shortened V by 3 bases and J by 5 bases, and 10 bases separated the two germline ends. The V gene's germline CDR1 is SEHNR and CDR2 FQNEAQ (reference sequence). The CDR3, as DNA: TGTGCCAGCAGCTTTTCAAGCACAAATGAAAAACTGTTTTTT. It encodes CASSFSSTNEKLFF.

The rearrangement joins TRBV18 to TRBJ2-2; D possibly corresponds to TRBD2 (5 bases). The germline V gene has CDR1 KGHSH and CDR2 LQKENI. CDR3 size: 15 residues. Trimming took off 4 bases at V and 2 bases at J, with 11 bases between the two ends. CDR3 DNA sequence: TGTGCCAGCTCACTTGAGGGAGCTAACACCGGGGAGCTGTTTTTT. This sequence encodes CASSLEGANTGELFF.

The rearrangement uses TRBV6-5 and TRBJ2-4, with 7 bases matching TRBD1. Germline trimming cut 0 bases from V and 9 bases from J; bases unmatched to any gene: 5. There are 14 residues in the CDR3. The germline CDR1 and CDR2 sequences are MNHEY and SVGAGI. The CDR3 nucleotides read TGTGCCAGCAGTTACTCGGACAGGTCAGGCATTCAGTACTTC. Its translation: CASSYSDRSGIQYF.

The chain couples TRBV7-9 to TRBJ1-5; tentatively, D is TRBD1 (5 bases). Germline V gene data show CDR1 as SEHNR and CDR2 as FQNEAQ (reference sequence). CDR3 length: 14 amino acids. Deletions cut 5 bases from V and 6 bases from J, with 14 bases between. DNA of the CDR3: TGTGCCAGCAGCCGAGGGGACTTCGGTCAGCCCCAGCATTTT. Encoded protein: CASSRGDFGQPQHF.

The chain is built from TRBV28 and TRBJ2-3, with TRBD2 matching 7 bases. CDR1 is MDHEN, CDR2 SYDVKM, per germline. This CDR3 has 15 amino acids. V was pared by 3 bases and J by 5 bases, with 8 bases of the junction left unmatched. CDR3 protein: CASSFSTAGEDTQYF. In DNA form, the CDR3 reads TGTGCCAGCAGTTTCTCCACCGCGGGGGAAGATACGCAGTATTTT.

This clone was seen only a few times. The gene calls are TRBV29-1 and TRBJ1-1; D not resolved. CDR3 length equals 14 residues. V was cut by 4 bases and J by 5 bases, with 17 bases left in between. Per germline, CDR1 SQVTM and CDR2 ANQGSEA. The CDR3 nucleotides are TGCAGCGTTGTGGAACCGGGGAGATCTACTGAAGCTTTCTTT. Amino acid sequence: CSVVEPGRSTEAFF.

The chain links TRBV10-1 to TRBJ2-2; no reliable D call. CDR1 and CDR2 (germline): WNHNN, SYGVQD (reference sequence). The CDR3 length is 14 residues. Trimming pared 2 bases from V and 4 bases from J, leaving 8 bases between. The CDR3: CASSERVTTGELFF. The CDR3, as DNA: TGCGCCAGCAGTGAGCGGGTCACCACCGGGGAGCTGTTTTTT.

V gene TRBV10-3 combines with J gene TRBJ2-3; 7 bases agree with TRBD2. V shed 4 bases and J 2 bases; nucleotides not matched to a gene: 6. The CDR3 totals 15 residues. Germline V gene lookup returns CDR1 ENHRY and CDR2 SYGVKD. CDR3 region: CAISVGTIATDTQYF. CDR3 in DNA: TGTGCCATCAGTGTTGGGACTATAGCCACAGATACGCAGTATTTT.

This clone was picked up a small number of times. J is TRBJ1-2 and V is TRBV4-3; unclear D gene. Trimming took 1 base from V and 6 from J, leaving 15 bases between them. Per the germline V gene, CDR1 is LGHNA and CDR2 is YSLEER. This CDR3 comprises 15 residues. Written as DNA, the CDR3 is TGCGCCAGCAGCCAAGGGGTTGCTGGTCGTGATGGCTACACCTTC. It specifies CASSQGVAGRDGYTF.

Regarding this clone: Compared with germline, one end of the junction differs, possibly owing to a read error. The DNA for the CDR3 is TGCGCCACCCCAGCCGCGCCGGACTTC. This codes for CATPAAPDF. The chain couples TRBV23-1 to TRBJ2-5, with D unresolved. TRBV23-1 counts as an open reading frame of uncertain function. The CDR3 totals 9 residues.

A few counts support this clone. This sequence joins TRBV7-9 and TRBJ2-3; possible D gene TRBD2, 5 bases. CDR3 size: 15 residues. Trimming left V 5 bases short and J 5 bases short, with 17 bases between. The V gene's germline CDR1 is SEHNR and CDR2 FQNEAQ (reference sequence). Here the CDR3 DNA reads TGTGCCAGCAGCGTTGTTCTAGGGAGCGGAGATACGCAGTATTTT. The encoded protein is CASSVVLGSGDTQYF.

This clone was observed a few times. The gene calls are TRBV11-2 and TRBJ2-5; D gene unclear. V lost 5 bases and J 3 bases, leaving 7 bases between the germline ends. This CDR3 spans 12 amino acids. Germline V gene sequence: CDR1 SGHAT, CDR2 FQNNGV. CDR3 DNA: TGTGCCAGCAGCCGAGAAAAAGAGACCCAGTACTTC. Protein: CASSREKETQYF.

V and J are TRBV11-2 and TRBJ2-1; 9 nucleotides align to TRBD2. The germline V gene has CDR1 SGHAT and CDR2 FQNNGV. This CDR3 has 17 residues. The J segment lost 6 bases and the V segment lost 2 bases, leaving 11 bases of the junction unmatched. The CDR3 here is CASSLRFSGSLINEQFF. DNA for the CDR3: TGTGCCAGCAGCTTACGATTTAGCGGGAGTCTCATCAATGAGCAGTTCTTC.

This chain joins TRBV7-2 and TRBJ2-7, with 9 bases aligning to TRBD1. The V gene end was trimmed by 3 bases and the J gene end by 6 bases; junction bases not matched to a gene: 6. The CDR3 covers 14 residues. The germline CDR1 and CDR2 sequences are SGHTA and FQGNSA. The CDR3 bases are TGTGCCAGCAGCTTGGATTACAGGGGGCGCGAGCAGTACTTC. It yields the protein CASSLDYRGREQYF.